This TCR beta chain was documented in a study of T cells expressing NK-cell markers. Overall study context: The TCR beta repertoires were obtained from sorted CD3+CD56+NKG2C+, CD3+CD56+NKG2C- and CD3+CD56-NKG2C+ T cells. Study-level points and caveats: In a few donors, these clonotypes also led the CD3+CD56-NKG2C+ fraction.

About this clonotype: Its antigen is not known.

The CDR3 has 16 amino acids. No DNA is given; TCRdb re-called the 5' RACE reads and lists each CDR3 protein once. Its clone listing holds over 350,000 distinct CDR3 sequences. This receptor was obtained from a woman aged 45-65 years in good health. The sample taken for sequencing was blood T cells: a sorted CD56 or NKG2C T cell subset, CD4+ or CD8+ T cells, or bulk PBMC T cells (not recorded which). The rearrangement links TRBV12-3 or TRBV12-4 to TRBJ2-3; TCRdb proposes TRBD2, but this gene call is untestable without DNA. The chain's CDR3 is CASSYKRGTSTDTQYF.